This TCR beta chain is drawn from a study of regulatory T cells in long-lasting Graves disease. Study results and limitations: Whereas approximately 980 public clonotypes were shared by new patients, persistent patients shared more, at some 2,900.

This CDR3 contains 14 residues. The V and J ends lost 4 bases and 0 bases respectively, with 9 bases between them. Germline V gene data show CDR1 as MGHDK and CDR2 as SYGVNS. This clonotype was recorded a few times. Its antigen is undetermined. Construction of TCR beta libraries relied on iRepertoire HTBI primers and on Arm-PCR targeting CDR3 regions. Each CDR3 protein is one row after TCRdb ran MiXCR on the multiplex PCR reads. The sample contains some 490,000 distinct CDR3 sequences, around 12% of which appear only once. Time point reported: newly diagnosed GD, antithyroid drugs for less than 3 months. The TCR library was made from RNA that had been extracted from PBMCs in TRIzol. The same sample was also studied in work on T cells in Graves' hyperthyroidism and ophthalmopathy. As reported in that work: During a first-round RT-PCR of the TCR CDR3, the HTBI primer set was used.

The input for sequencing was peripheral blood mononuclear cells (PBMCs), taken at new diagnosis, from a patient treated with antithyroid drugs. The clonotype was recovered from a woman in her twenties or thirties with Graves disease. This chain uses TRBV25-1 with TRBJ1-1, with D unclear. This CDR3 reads CASSGILMNTEAFF. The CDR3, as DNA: TGTGCCAGCAGTGGGATACTCATGAACACTGAAGCTTTCTTT. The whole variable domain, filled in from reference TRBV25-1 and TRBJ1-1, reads EADIYQTPRYLVIGTGKKITLECSQTMGHDKMYWYQQDPGMELHLIHYSYGVNSTEKGDLSSESTVSRIRTEHFPLTLESARPSHTSQYLCASSGILMNTEAFFGQGTRLTVV.